This T cell receptor (beta chain) was recovered during a study of cytomegalovirus exposure and HLA in healthy donors. The wider study: Among the 400 or so donors who were genotyped, roughly 85% fell in the genetic ancestry cluster that is associated with self-reported Caucasian donors.

Trimming stripped 0 bases from V and 4 bases from J, with 4 bases between. The CDR3 consists of 12 residues. Germline CDR1 MNHNS, CDR2 SASEGT. 13 Jbeta primers and 60 Vbeta primers were used for the PCR. The data were produced by immunoSEQ multiplex PCR, yet TCRdb's version contains in-frame clones alone and is incomplete. The table lists 100,000 to 140,000 clones, more than 70% of them singletons. Sequencing was carried out using PBMCs. The chain employs TRBV6-1 and TRBJ2-7; D gene unclear. The TCR was taken from a man aged 30-40 years in good health and CMV-seronegative. The CDR3 here is CASSEARYEQYF. DNA of the CDR3: TGTGCCAGCAGTGAAGCCAGATACGAGCAGTACTTC.